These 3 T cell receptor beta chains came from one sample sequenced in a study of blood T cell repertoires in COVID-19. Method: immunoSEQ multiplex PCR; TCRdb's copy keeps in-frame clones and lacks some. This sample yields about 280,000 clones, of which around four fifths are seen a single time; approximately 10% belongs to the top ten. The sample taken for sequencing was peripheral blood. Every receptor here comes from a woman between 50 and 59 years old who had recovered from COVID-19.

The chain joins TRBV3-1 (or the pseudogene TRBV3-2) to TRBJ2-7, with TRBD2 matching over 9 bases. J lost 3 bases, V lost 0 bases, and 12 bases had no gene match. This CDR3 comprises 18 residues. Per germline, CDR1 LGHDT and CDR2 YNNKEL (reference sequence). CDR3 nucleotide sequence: TGTGCCAGCAGCCAAGAAGCCCTGTCCGGGACTAGCTGCTACGAGCAGTACTTC. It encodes CASSQEALSGTSCYEQYF.

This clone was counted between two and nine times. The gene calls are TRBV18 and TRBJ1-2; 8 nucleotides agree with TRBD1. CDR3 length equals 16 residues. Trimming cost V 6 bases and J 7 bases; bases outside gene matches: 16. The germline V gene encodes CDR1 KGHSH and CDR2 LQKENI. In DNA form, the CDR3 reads TGTGCCAGCTCGTCCCAAATCAGGGGGCGCGAGGCTGGCTACACCTTC. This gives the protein CASSSQIRGREAGYTF.

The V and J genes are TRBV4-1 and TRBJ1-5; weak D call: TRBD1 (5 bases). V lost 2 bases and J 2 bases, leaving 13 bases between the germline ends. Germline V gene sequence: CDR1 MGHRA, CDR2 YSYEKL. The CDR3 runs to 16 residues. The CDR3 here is CASSQQGTVGNQPQHF. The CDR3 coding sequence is TGCGCCAGCAGCCAACAGGGAACGGTAGGCAATCAGCCCCAGCATTTT.